This TCR beta chain comes out of a study of monozygotic twins with inflammatory bowel disease. Per donor, about 2.5 ml of blood was collected and frozen. Study results and caveats: With inverse Simpson as the measure, TCRbeta diversity was lower in IBD patients than in healthy co-twins.

Investigators made cDNA in eight separate reactions per sample. For each CDR3 protein, TCRdb gives one entry from its re-call of the 5' RACE reads, without DNA. This table holds under 130,000 distinct CDR3 sequences. This CDR3 is built from 19 residues. Germline V lookup: CDR1 SGHAT, CDR2 FQNNGV. On this clonotype itself: Its antigen is unknown.

The sequence came from a human donor with ulcerative colitis or Crohn's disease, or a healthy co-twin of an affected twin (not recorded which). Sequencing was carried out using blood. This chain joins TRBV11-2 and TRBJ2-7; TCRdb selects TRBD2, and the lack of DNA leaves this call unchecked. The CDR3 here is CASSPVGLAGGFSSYEQYF.